The 25 T cell receptor beta chains below were found in one sample sequenced in a study of T cells in Graves' hyperthyroidism and ophthalmopathy. The CDR3 regions of TCR beta were amplified from RNA transcripts. The TCR CDR3 was amplified in a first-round RT-PCR using the HTBI primer set. TCRdb re-derived calls from the multiplex PCR reads in MiXCR, one entry per CDR3 protein. Of some 770,000 distinct CDR3 sequences listed, roughly 15% are singletons. The sequenced material came from blood. Receptors originate from a man aged 18 to 29 with Graves' hyperthyroidism.

This clonotype was seen at least ten times. V is TRBV6-5 and J is TRBJ2-3; 10 positions agree with TRBD2. The J segment lost 2 bases and the V segment lost 0 bases, leaving 2 bases of the junction unmatched. Germline V gene sequence: CDR1 MNHEY, CDR2 SVGAGI. The CDR3 is 16 amino acids. The CDR3: CASSYSSGRATDTQYF. CDR3 nucleotide sequence: TGTGCCAGCAGTTACTCGAGCGGGAGGGCCACAGATACGCAGTATTTT.

On this clonotype itself: Since a much larger clone is just one base distant, this may be a read error. The chain joins TRBV20-1 to TRBJ2-1; 7 bases map to TRBD2. The length of the CDR3 is 15 residues. Germline V gene data show CDR1 as DFQATT and CDR2 as SNEGSKA (reference sequence). J lost 6 bases, V lost 0 bases, and 8 bases had no gene match. The CDR3 is CSARDPGGGGNEQFF. The CDR3 DNA follows: TGCAGTGCTAGAGATCCTGGGGGGGGGGGCAATGAGCAGTTCTTC.

This rearrangement joins TRBV20-1 to TRBJ1-5; D uncertain. The CDR3 contains 14 residues. Per germline, CDR1 DFQATT and CDR2 SNEGSKA (reference sequence). V was clipped by 3 bases and J by 0 bases, with 9 bases between them. This CDR3 reads CSARNSNSNQPQHF. For the CDR3, the DNA is TGCAGTGCTAGGAACAGTAATAGCAATCAGCCCCAGCATTTT.

This clonotype was detected a few times. This may arise from a read error, as a much more abundant clone is one base away. The chain uses TRBV24-1 and TRBJ2-1; TRBD2 agrees at 11 bases. CDR1 KGHDR and CDR2 SFDVKD come from the germline V gene. This CDR3 has 14 residues. CDR3 amino acids: CVTSAGTSGNEQFF. Written as DNA, the CDR3 is TGTGTCACCAGTGCTGGGACTAGCGGAAATGAGCAGTTCTTC.

The chain combines TRBV12-5 with TRBJ2-7; D remains ambiguous. The ends were cut back, 2 bases at V and 4 bases at J, with 15 bases in the middle. The CDR3 sequence is 15 residues long. Germline values: CDR1 LGHNT, CDR2 FRNRAP. CDR3 loop: CASGLPLRQIYEQYF. The CDR3 DNA reads TGTGCTAGTGGTTTGCCCCTCAGGCAGATTTACGAGCAGTACTTC.

This chain uses TRBV20-1 with TRBJ2-3; 11 bases line up with TRBD2. The V gene's germline CDR1 is DFQATT and CDR2 SNEGSKA (reference sequence). V shed 0 bases and J 4 bases; nucleotides not matched to a gene: 9. The CDR3 extends over 17 amino acids. In DNA form, the CDR3 reads TGCAGTGCTAGAGAAACTAGCGGGAGATCGTTAGCAGATACGCAGTATTTT. Translating it yields CSARETSGRSLADTQYF.

This clonotype came up a few times. The V call is TRBV29-1, the J call TRBJ2-2; the D gene is possibly TRBD2 (6 bases). CDR1 is SQVTM, CDR2 ANQGSEA, per germline. The V end was cut by 0 bases, the J end by 4 bases, with 12 bases between. The CDR3 is 15 residues long. The CDR3 protein is CSVEDLDGGTGELFF. For the CDR3, the DNA is TGCAGCGTTGAAGATTTGGACGGGGGCACCGGGGAGCTGTTTTTT.

The chain couples TRBV5-1 to TRBJ1-1, with D perhaps matching TRBD1 (5 bases). With 2 bases removed from V and 5 bases from J, the gap between germline ends came to 13 bases. The germline V gene encodes CDR1 SGHRS and CDR2 YFSETQ. The CDR3 spans 14 residues. CDR3 sequence: CASSFSRGGTEAFF. The CDR3 bases are TGCGCCAGCAGCTTTAGTAGGGGCGGGACTGAAGCTTTCTTT.

This clonotype appeared many times. The genes are TRBV2 and TRBJ2-1; a possible D gene is TRBD1 (5 bases). The V gene lost 4 bases and the J gene lost 0 bases, with 10 bases spanning the gap. The CDR3 is 15 amino acids. The V gene's germline CDR1 is SNHLY and CDR2 FYNNEI. DNA of the CDR3: TGTGCCAGCAGTGTACAGGTTATCTCCTACAATGAGCAGTTCTTC. Encoded protein: CASSVQVISYNEQFF.

V gene TRBV25-1 combines with J gene TRBJ1-4; unclear D gene. From germline, CDR1 is MGHDK and CDR2 SYGVNS. The length of the CDR3 is 14 residues. The V end was cut by 7 bases, the J end by 0 bases, with 9 bases between. The CDR3 DNA sequence: TGTGCCAGCAACCCTCCGGCAACTAATGAAAAACTGTTTTTT. It is translated as CASNPPATNEKLFF.

There are many counts of this clonotype. The V gene is TRBV20-1, the J gene TRBJ2-1; weak D call: TRBD2 (5 bases). The CDR3 extends over 14 amino acids. Looked up from germline, CDR1 is DFQATT and CDR2 is SNEGSKA (reference sequence). Deletions cut 4 bases from V and 2 bases from J, with 12 bases between. The CDR3 DNA sequence: TGCAGTGCTACTAGGACTGGGCCCTACAATGAGCAGTTCTTC. As protein: CSATRTGPYNEQFF.

This clonotype was recorded a few times. V and J are TRBV9 and TRBJ1-1; 8 bases line up with TRBD1. Germline assignment: CDR1 SGDLS and CDR2 YYNGEE. J was trimmed by 5 bases and V by 3 bases; bases with no gene match: 6. The CDR3 totals 14 residues. Here the CDR3 reads CASSGQGARTEAFF. The CDR3 DNA is TGTGCCAGCAGCGGCCAGGGGGCGAGGACTGAAGCTTTCTTT. Full variable domain (missing parts from reference TRBV9 and TRBJ1-1): DSGVTQTPKHLITATGQRVTLRCSPRSGDLSVYWYQQSLDQGLQFLIQYYNGEERAKGNILERFSAQQFPDLHSELNLSSLELGDSALYFCASSGQGARTEAFFGQGTRLTVV.

V usage is TRBV20-1 and J usage is TRBJ1-2; D gene uncertain. Trimming shortened V by 6 bases and J by 8 bases, and 16 bases separated the two germline ends. The germline gives CDR1 DFQATT, CDR2 SNEGSKA (reference sequence). The CDR3 sequence is 12 residues long. CDR3 sequence reads: CSASPGSQGYTF. The CDR3 region has the DNA TGCAGTGCGTCTCCCGGGTCCCAAGGCTACACCTTC.

This clonotype was seen a handful of times. The chain couples TRBV28 to TRBJ1-5, with 8 bases aligning to TRBD1. V was clipped by 6 bases and J by 3 bases; unmatched bases: 1. CDR3 length equals 13 residues. The germline V gene encodes CDR1 MDHEN and CDR2 SYDVKM. CDR3 coding DNA: TGTGCCAGCAGGACAGGGGACAATCAGCCCCAGCATTTT. Translation: CASRTGDNQPQHF.

The sample holds many counts of this clonotype. The chain combines TRBV28 with TRBJ2-3; D is unclear. In germline, CDR1 is MDHEN, CDR2 SYDVKM. The CDR3 length is 16 residues. The ends were cut back, 5 bases at V and 1 base at J, with 16 bases in the middle. The CDR3 loop is CASSRFSLTRTDTQYF. In DNA, the CDR3 is TGTGCCAGCAGTAGATTTAGCCTTACCCGCACAGATACGCAGTATTTT.

At least ten counts were recorded for this clonotype. The chain combines TRBV6-1 with TRBJ2-7; D is ambiguous. The CDR3 runs to 11 residues. The germline V and J ends were trimmed by 6 bases and 4 bases, with 7 bases remaining between them. Germline lookup yields CDR1 MNHNS and CDR2 SASEGT. Here the CDR3 reads CASRDLYEQYF. The CDR3 DNA is TGTGCCAGCAGAGACTTGTACGAGCAGTACTTC.

This clonotype was seen a few times. CDR3: CASSRGPRGSSYEQYF. As DNA, the CDR3 is TGCGCCAGCAGCCGGGGGCCGCGCGGTAGCTCCTACGAGCAGTACTTC. This rearrangement joins TRBV4-1 to TRBJ2-7; TRBD1 is a possible D gene (6 bases). The V and J ends lost 4 bases and 0 bases respectively, with 16 bases between them. This CDR3 spans 16 amino acids. Germline CDR1 MGHRA, CDR2 YSYEKL.

CDR3 sequence: CASSIVGSEAFF. In DNA, the CDR3 is TGTGCCAGTAGTATTGTTGGGAGTGAAGCTTTCTTT. The chain carries TRBV19 and TRBJ1-1; the D is unclear. Germline V gives CDR1 LNHDA, CDR2 SQIVND (reference sequence). Trimming cost V 3 bases and J 7 bases, with 9 bases left between them. This CDR3 comprises 12 residues.

At least ten counts were recorded for this clonotype. The gene calls are TRBV6-2 or TRBV6-3 and TRBJ2-5; no definite D call. The CDR3 loop spans 13 amino acids. In germline, CDR1 is MNHEY, CDR2 SVGEGT. V dropped 6 bases and J dropped 3 bases, with 11 bases sitting between them. This CDR3 is CASRPYFEETQYF. The CDR3 DNA follows: TGTGCCAGCAGACCCTACTTCGAAGAGACCCAGTACTTC.

This clonotype was picked up a small number of times. The genes are TRBV20-1 and TRBJ2-3; D is undetermined. Germline V gives CDR1 DFQATT, CDR2 SNEGSKA (reference sequence). The ends were cut back, 3 bases at V and 2 bases at J, with 3 bases in the middle. CDR3 length equals 11 residues. The DNA of the CDR3 is TGCAGTGCTAGTAACACAGATACGCAGTATTTT. The encoded protein is CSASNTDTQYF.

Note on this clonotype: Since a much larger clone is just one base distant, this may be a read error. The rearrangement uses TRBV6-2 or TRBV6-3 and TRBJ2-7; weak D call: TRBD2 (6 bases). Germline loops: CDR1 MNHEY, CDR2 SVGEGT. The CDR3 extends over 14 amino acids. The CDR3 DNA reads TGTGCCAGCAGCATTGGGAGGTTTTCCTGCGAGCAGTACTTC. The encoded protein is CASSIGRFSCEQYF.

This clonotype has just a few counts. The rearrangement uses TRBV29-1 and TRBJ2-2, with D uncertain. Trimming removed 5 bases at V and 3 bases at J, with 13 bases between. The germline V gene encodes CDR1 SQVTM and CDR2 ANQGSEA. The CDR3 loop spans 14 amino acids. In nucleotides, the CDR3 is TGCAGCGTTCTGTCAGCGAGCCACACCGGGGAGCTGTTTTTT. Encoded protein: CSVLSASHTGELFF.

The chain uses TRBV15 and TRBJ2-7; tentatively, D is TRBD1 (5 bases). Trimming cost V 4 bases and J 3 bases, with 16 bases left between them. The CDR3 has 15 amino acids. The V gene's germline CDR1 is LNHNV and CDR2 YYDKDF (reference sequence). CDR3 protein: CATSKRSGLYYEQYF. CDR3 nucleotides: TGTGCCACCAGCAAAAGATCAGGGCTCTACTACGAGCAGTACTTC.

This chain connects TRBV30 to TRBJ2-5; D perhaps matches TRBD1 (6 bases). This CDR3 contains 15 residues. The germline V gene has CDR1 GTSNPN and CDR2 SVGIG (reference sequence). The germline V and J ends were trimmed by 4 bases and 0 bases, with 15 bases remaining between them. The CDR3 DNA reads TGTGCCTGGACCCAACTCGACAGGTACCAAGAGACCCAGTACTTC. It specifies CAWTQLDRYQETQYF.

The V gene is TRBV11-1, the J gene TRBJ1-4; TRBD1 matches at 12 bases. J gave up 4 bases and V 5 bases, and 5 bases lay outside the gene matches. Per germline, CDR1 SGHAT and CDR2 FQDESV (reference sequence). The CDR3 runs to 16 residues. This chain's CDR3 is CASSPGQGAFNEKLFF. CDR3 in DNA: TGTGCCAGCAGCCCGGGACAGGGGGCGTTTAATGAAAAACTGTTTTTT.